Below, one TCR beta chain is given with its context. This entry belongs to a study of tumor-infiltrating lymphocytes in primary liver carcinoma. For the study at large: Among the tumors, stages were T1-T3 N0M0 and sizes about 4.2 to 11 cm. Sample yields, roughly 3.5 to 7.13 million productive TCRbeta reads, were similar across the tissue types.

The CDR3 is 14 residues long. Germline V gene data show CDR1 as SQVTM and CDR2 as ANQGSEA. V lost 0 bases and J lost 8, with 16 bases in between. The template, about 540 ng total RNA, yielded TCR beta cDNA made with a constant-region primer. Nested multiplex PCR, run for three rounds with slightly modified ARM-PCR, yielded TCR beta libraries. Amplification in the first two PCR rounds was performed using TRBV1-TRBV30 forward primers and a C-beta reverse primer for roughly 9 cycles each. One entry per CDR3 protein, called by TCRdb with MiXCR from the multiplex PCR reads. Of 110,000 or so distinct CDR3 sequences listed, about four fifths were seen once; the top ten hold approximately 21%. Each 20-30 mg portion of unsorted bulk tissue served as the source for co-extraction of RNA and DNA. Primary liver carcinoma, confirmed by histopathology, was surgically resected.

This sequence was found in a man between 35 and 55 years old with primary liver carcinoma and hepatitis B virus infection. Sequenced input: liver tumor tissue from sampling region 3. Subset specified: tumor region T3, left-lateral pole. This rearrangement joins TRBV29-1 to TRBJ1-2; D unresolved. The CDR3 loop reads CSVEEGPRSYGYTF. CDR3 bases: TGCAGCGTTGAAGAGGGCCCCAGATCATACGGCTACACCTTC.